A single sample gave rise to the 4 T cell receptor beta chains below, sequenced in a study of Graves' ophthalmopathy and Graves' hyperthyroidism (dated by TCRdb to 2016 to 2019). These reads were obtained on an Illumina HiSeq 2000. TCR beta CDR3 regions were amplified from RNA transcripts for repertoire sequencing. HTBI primers and the Qiagen OneStep RT-PCR kit were used in a first-round RT-PCR, which was followed by a second-round multiplex PCR, size selection and purification. TCRdb cleaned the public reads at Q25 with fastp, built clones with MiXCR and kept in-frame beta chains. CDR3 protein sequences are deduplicated, and each keeps its most common genes and DNA. The table for this sample lists approximately 460,000 distinct CDR3 sequences; about 15% of them were counted only once. The ten largest clones capture over 7.5% of the sample. Sequenced material: blood. The receptor set was obtained from a woman in her twenties or thirties with Graves' ophthalmopathy. Donor details come from another sample of the same person, matched by shared clones.

This clonotype was seen many times. V gene TRBV7-2 combines with J gene TRBJ1-1; a possible D gene is TRBD1 (6 bases). The V and J ends lost 1 base and 0 bases respectively, with 12 bases between them. The CDR3 spans 16 residues. Germline lookup yields CDR1 SGHTA and CDR2 FQGNSA. The CDR3 sequence is CASSLGRAGVNTEAFF. In DNA form, the CDR3 reads TGTGCCAGCAGCTTAGGGCGGGCAGGGGTGAACACTGAAGCTTTCTTT.

The chain employs TRBV12-3 or TRBV12-4 and TRBJ1-1, with TRBD1 matching over 7 bases. The CDR3 runs 13 residues. With 5 bases clipped from V and 8 bases from J, the junction kept 8 bases outside the gene matches. CDR3 bases: TGTGCCAGCAGTCCATTCAGGGGGATGGAAGCTTTCTTT. This encodes CASSPFRGMEAFF.

This chain connects TRBV28 to TRBJ1-5, with a possible D match to TRBD1 (5 bases). Trimming removed 7 bases at V and 10 bases at J, with 8 bases between. The V gene's germline CDR1 is MDHEN and CDR2 SYDVKM. The CDR3 spans 10 residues. The CDR3: CASNTGPQHF. The CDR3 bases are TGTGCCAGCAACACAGGACCCCAGCATTTT.

This clonotype was counted at least ten times. The chain recombines TRBV7-2 with TRBJ2-5; TRBD1 matches at 8 bases. V shed 3 bases, J shed 6 bases, and the junction held 6 bases outside the gene matches. CDR3 size: 14 residues. CDR1 and CDR2 from the germline V gene are SGHTA and FQGNSA. In DNA, the CDR3 is TGTGCCAGCAGCTTCAGGGGGCTGGAAAAGACCCAGTACTTC. Translated: CASSFRGLEKTQYF.